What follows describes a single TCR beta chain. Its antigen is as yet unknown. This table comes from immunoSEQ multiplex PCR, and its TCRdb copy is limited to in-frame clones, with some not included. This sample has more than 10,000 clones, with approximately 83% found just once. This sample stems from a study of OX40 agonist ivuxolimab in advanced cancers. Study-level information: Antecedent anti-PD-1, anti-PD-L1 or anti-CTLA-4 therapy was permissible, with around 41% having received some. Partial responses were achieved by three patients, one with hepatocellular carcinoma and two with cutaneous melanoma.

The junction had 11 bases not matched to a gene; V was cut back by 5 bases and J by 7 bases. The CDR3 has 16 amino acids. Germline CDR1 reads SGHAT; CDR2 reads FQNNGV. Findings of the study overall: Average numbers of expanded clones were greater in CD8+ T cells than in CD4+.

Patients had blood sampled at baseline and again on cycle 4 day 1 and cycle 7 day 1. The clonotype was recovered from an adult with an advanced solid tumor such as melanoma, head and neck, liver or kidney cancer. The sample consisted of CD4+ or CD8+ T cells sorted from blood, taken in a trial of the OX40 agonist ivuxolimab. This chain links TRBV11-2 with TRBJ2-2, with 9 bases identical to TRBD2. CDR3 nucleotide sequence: TGTGCCAGCAGCACTGGGCTCGGGACTAGCAGCGGGGAGCTGTTTTTT. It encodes CASSTGLGTSSGELFF.